The 26 T cell receptor beta chains reported below all come from one sample, sequenced in a study of T cell repertoires in cytomegalovirus infection. TCRdb processed the reads anew with MiXCR; each CDR3 protein has one entry. The sample contains almost 300,000 distinct CDR3 sequences, roughly a tenth of which appear only once. The sequenced sample was PBMCs. These receptors came from a human donor in good health (CMV status not recorded). Some clones in this sample may be carry-over from other donors' samples.

This clonotype was detected many times. The V call is TRBV7-6, the J call TRBJ2-5, with D perhaps matching TRBD2 (7 bases). V lost 1 base and J 2 bases, leaving 14 bases between the germline ends. Germline CDR1 SGHVS, CDR2 FNYEAQ. This CDR3 has 16 residues. The CDR3, as DNA: TGTGCCAGCAGCTTAGTAGGGGGGACTATGCAAGAGACCCAGTACTTC. Its protein product is CASSLVGGTMQETQYF. The variable domain in full, completed from reference TRBV7-6 and TRBJ2-5, reads GAGVSQSPRYKVTKRGQDVALRCDPISGHVSLYWYRQALGQGPEFLTYFNYEAQQDKSGLPNDRFSAERPEGSISTLTIQRTEQRDSAMYRCASSLVGGTMQETQYFGPGTRLLVL.

This clonotype was counted only a few times. The chain combines TRBV5-1 with TRBJ2-3; 7 positions agree with TRBD2. CDR1 SGHRS and CDR2 YFSETQ come from the germline V gene. Germline trimming cut 4 bases from V and 0 bases from J; bases unmatched to any gene: 5. The CDR3 spans 15 residues. The CDR3 region is CASSPSGDSTDTQYF. DNA for the CDR3: TGCGCCAGCAGCCCTAGCGGAGATAGCACAGATACGCAGTATTTT.

The chain recombines TRBV7-9 with TRBJ1-2; D is uncertain. The CDR3 consists of 12 residues. The V end was cut by 5 bases, the J end by 7 bases, with 11 bases between. Germline-derived CDR1 and CDR2 are SEHNR and FQNEAQ (reference sequence). The CDR3 reads CASSPLMFGYTF. DNA for the CDR3: TGTGCCAGCAGCCCCCTCATGTTTGGCTACACCTTC.

This clonotype has at least ten counts. The rearrangement joins TRBV6-2 or TRBV6-3 to TRBJ2-6; D is uncertain. The CDR3 consists of 14 residues. V gave up 7 bases and J gave up 0 bases, with 7 bases separating them. CDR1 is MNHEY, CDR2 SVGEGT, per germline. The CDR3 sequence is CASIKSSGANVLTF. The CDR3 bases are TGTGCCAGCATTAAGAGCTCTGGGGCCAACGTCCTGACTTTC.

This clonotype occurred many times. The genes are TRBV28 and TRBJ1-6, with 10 bases lining up with TRBD1. Trimming cost V 6 bases and J 6 bases; bases outside gene matches: 11. The CDR3 extends over 17 amino acids. The germline V gene encodes CDR1 MDHEN and CDR2 SYDVKM. The CDR3 DNA is TGTGCCAGCAGGGGGGACAGGGGACGTTTTCGTAATTCACCCCTCCACTTT. Translation gives CASRGDRGRFRNSPLHF.

This clonotype was observed a single time. The chain joins TRBV2 to TRBJ2-7; D may be TRBD2 (6 bases). Germline CDR1 SNHLY, CDR2 FYNNEI. The CDR3 consists of 14 residues. V lost 10 bases and J lost 1, with 17 bases in between. CDR3 nucleotide sequence: TGTGCCAACCGACCGGGAGTTTCATCCTACGAGCAGTACTTC. It encodes CANRPGVSSYEQYF. Based on the CDR3 plus reference TRBV2 and TRBJ2-7, the full variable domain is EPEVTQTPSHQVTQMGQEVILRCVPISNHLYFYWYRQILGQKVEFLVSFYNNEISEKSEIFDDQFSVERPDGSNFTLKIRSTKLEDSAMYFCANRPGVSSYEQYFGPGTRLTVT.

At least ten counts were recorded for this clonotype. CDR3 sequence reads: CASSLGTVVYEQYV. CDR3 nucleotide sequence: TGTGCCAGCAGCCTAGGGACGGTTGTCTACGAGCAGTACGTC. This chain links TRBV5-5 with TRBJ2-7; D may correspond to TRBD1 or TRBD2 (5 bases each). This CDR3 spans 14 amino acids. V was clipped by 4 bases and J by 3 bases, with 14 bases between them. Germline values: CDR1 SGHKS, CDR2 YYEKEE (reference sequence).

The chain links TRBV9 to TRBJ2-1; 11 positions match TRBD2. The ends lost 2 bases at V and 5 bases at J; junction bases unmatched: 0. From germline, CDR1 is SGDLS and CDR2 YYNGEE. The CDR3 loop spans 14 amino acids. The CDR3 here is CASSVTSGNNEQFF. CDR3 bases: TGTGCCAGCAGCGTGACTAGCGGGAACAATGAGCAGTTCTTC.

This clonotype turned up a few times. This chain connects TRBV20-1 to TRBJ1-1; D uncertain. V was clipped by 0 bases and J by 2 bases, with 10 bases between them. Germline assignment: CDR1 DFQATT and CDR2 SNEGSKA (reference sequence). The CDR3 is 14 residues long. In nucleotides, the CDR3 is TGCAGTGCTAGAGATCCCAGGATCAACACTGAAGCTTTCTTT. Translated: CSARDPRINTEAFF.

This clonotype has ten or more counts. One end of the junction varies from germline; a read error may be responsible. V is TRBV2 and J is TRBJ2-4, with a weak D call TRBD1 (6 bases). The CDR3 totals 10 residues. Germline lookup yields CDR1 SNHLY and CDR2 FYNNEI. The CDR3 spells CASGTPKRHF. CDR3 nucleotide sequence: TGTGCCAGCGGGACACCCAAACGGCACTTC.

This clonotype was detected ten times or more. This rearrangement joins TRBV7-6 to TRBJ2-5, with 8 bases lining up with TRBD1. V was clipped by 6 bases and J by 5 bases; unmatched bases: 8. This CDR3 contains 14 residues. In germline, CDR1 is SGHVS, CDR2 FNYEAQ. The CDR3 DNA reads as TGTGCCAGCAGACCACCAGGGGGCGGGGAGACCCAGTACTTC. Its protein product is CASRPPGGGETQYF.

This clonotype has a count of ten or more. This chain joins TRBV6-2 or TRBV6-3 and TRBJ1-1, with 10 bases matching TRBD1. The germline V gene has CDR1 MNHEY and CDR2 SVGEGT. The CDR3 has 15 residues. V was clipped by 4 bases and J by 7 bases; unmatched bases: 9. This chain's CDR3 is CASSSPPGQGSEAFF. Written as DNA, the CDR3 is TGTGCCAGCAGTTCACCTCCGGGACAGGGGAGTGAAGCTTTCTTT.

The chain carries TRBV18 and TRBJ2-6, with D uncertain. Germline values: CDR1 KGHSH, CDR2 LQKENI. The CDR3 sequence is 14 residues long. The V end was cut by 5 bases, the J end by 2 bases, with 7 bases between. CDR3 loop: CASSFSPGANVLTF. The DNA for the CDR3 is TGTGCCAGCTCATTTTCCCCTGGGGCCAACGTCCTGACTTTC. Supplemented by reference TRBV18 and TRBJ2-6, the full variable domain reads NAGVMQNPRHLVRRRGQEARLRCSPMKGHSHVYWYRQLPEEGLKFMVYLQKENIIDESGMPKERFSAEFPKEGPSILRIQQVVRGDSAAYFCASSFSPGANVLTFGAGSRLTVL.

With regard to this clonotype: One base away lies a much larger clone, so this may be a sequencing read error. The chain uses TRBV12-3 or TRBV12-4 and TRBJ2-1, with D possibly being TRBD1 (5 bases). The germline V and J ends were trimmed by 2 bases and 8 bases, with 7 bases remaining between them. This CDR3 contains 12 residues. CDR3 region: CASSLWGHEQFF. For the CDR3, the DNA is TGTGCCAGCAGTTTATGGGGCCATGAGCAGTTCTTC.

This clonotype was seen ten or more times. The chain carries TRBV4-1 and TRBJ2-1; 13 nucleotides agree with TRBD2. The CDR3 totals 16 residues. From germline, CDR1 is MGHRA and CDR2 YSYEKL. J was trimmed by 9 bases and V by 1 base; bases with no gene match: 6. The CDR3 DNA reads as TGCGCCAGCAGCCAAGCACTAGCGGGGGGGGTGAGTGAGCAGTTCTTC. It encodes CASSQALAGGVSEQFF.

This clonotype was counted at least ten times. This chain uses TRBV7-2 with TRBJ2-7, with 7 bases identical to TRBD2. Per germline, CDR1 SGHTA and CDR2 FQGNSA. V gave up 1 base and J gave up 0 bases; unmatched junction bases: 3. This CDR3 contains 15 residues. The DNA for the CDR3 is TGTGCCAGCAGCTTAGTGCGGGGGAGCTCCTACGAGCAGTACTTC. This translates into CASSLVRGSSYEQYF.

This clonotype was seen many times. The V call is TRBV28, the J call TRBJ2-3; 11 positions match TRBD2. J was trimmed by 4 bases and V by 5 bases; bases with no gene match: 2. The germline V gene has CDR1 MDHEN and CDR2 SYDVKM. The CDR3 is 14 amino acids. The CDR3 nucleotides read TGTGCCAGCAGTACTAGCGGGGGCGCAGATACGCAGTATTTT. It yields the protein CASSTSGGADTQYF.

This clonotype was counted once. This sequence joins TRBV5-5 and TRBJ1-2; possibly TRBD1 for D (5 bases). V was pared by 3 bases and J by 2 bases, with 20 bases between. CDR1 is SGHKS and CDR2 is YYEKEE in the germline V gene (reference sequence). The CDR3 is made up of 17 amino acids. DNA for the CDR3: TGTGCCAGCAGCTGCAGAATCACAGGAGCTACAAACTATGGCTACACCTTC. The encoded protein is CASSCRITGATNYGYTF.

This clonotype has ten or more counts. V gene TRBV7-2 combines with J gene TRBJ2-5, with TRBD2 matching over 7 bases. CDR1 is SGHTA, CDR2 FQGNSA, per germline. Unmatched junction bases numbered 5, after V lost 5 bases and J lost 5 bases. The CDR3 is 13 amino acids. The CDR3, as DNA: TGTGCCAGCAGCCCCCGAGCGGGGGAGACCCAGTACTTC. Translating it yields CASSPRAGETQYF.

The rearrangement uses TRBV9 and TRBJ2-2; D perhaps matches TRBD1 (6 bases). The germline V gene encodes CDR1 SGDLS and CDR2 YYNGEE. V lost 3 bases to trimming and J lost 4 bases, with 28 bases between them. The CDR3 is 20 amino acids. The CDR3 coding sequence is TGTGCCAGCAGCGGCGTCGTTGTAAGGGGGACGGTACTCGGCACCGGGGAGCTGTTTTTT. Translated: CASSGVVVRGTVLGTGELFF.

In its sample, this clonotype was seen many times. V usage is TRBV7-2 and J usage is TRBJ1-2, with D tentatively TRBD1 (5 bases). The CDR3 spans 13 residues. Germline V gene sequence: CDR1 SGHTA, CDR2 FQGNSA. V lost 1 base and J 9 bases, leaving 12 bases between the germline ends. The CDR3 here is CASSLGQGQSYTF. CDR3 coding DNA: TGTGCCAGCAGCTTAGGGCAGGGTCAGAGCTACACCTTC.

This clonotype was seen a handful of times. V and J are TRBV14 and TRBJ1-6; no firm D call. Trimming shortened V by 5 bases and J by 10 bases, and 9 bases separated the two germline ends. This CDR3 comprises 12 residues. Germline values: CDR1 SGHDN, CDR2 FVKESK. CDR3 in amino acids: CASSEAMSPLHF. CDR3 nucleotides: TGTGCCAGCAGCGAGGCCATGTCACCCCTCCACTTT.

There are many counts of this clonotype. The chain links TRBV10-2 to TRBJ1-5; TRBD1 is a possible D gene (5 bases). V was clipped by 2 bases and J by 3 bases, with 11 bases between them. This CDR3 spans 15 amino acids. The germline CDR1 and CDR2 sequences are WSHSY and SAAADI. The chain's CDR3 is CASSEKGLPNQPQHF. The DNA of the CDR3 is TGCGCCAGCAGTGAGAAGGGGTTACCCAATCAGCCCCAGCATTTT.

This clonotype was observed a few times. The V call is TRBV29-1, the J call TRBJ2-7; unclear D gene. The CDR3 consists of 13 residues. Germline CDR1 reads SQVTM; CDR2 reads ANQGSEA. Trimming removed 4 bases from V and 6 bases from J, with 16 bases in between. This chain's CDR3 is CSVVTESLAEQYF. The CDR3 DNA reads TGCAGCGTTGTCACAGAGAGCTTGGCCGAGCAGTACTTC.

This clonotype showed up many times. The chain couples TRBV6-1 to TRBJ2-1, with TRBD2 matching over 9 bases. From germline, CDR1 is MNHNS and CDR2 SASEGT. J was trimmed by 6 bases and V by 1 base; bases with no gene match: 4. The CDR3 sequence is 15 residues long. CDR3 sequence reads: CASSEGGGAGNEQFF. CDR3 coding DNA: TGTGCCAGCAGTGAAGGCGGGGGGGCCGGCAATGAGCAGTTCTTC.

The CDR3 loop is CSARDHGRGGGELFF. The CDR3 nucleotides read TGCAGTGCTAGAGATCATGGCAGGGGTGGCGGGGAGCTGTTTTTT. V gene TRBV20-1 combines with J gene TRBJ2-2; the D gene is possibly TRBD1 (6 bases). The CDR3 sequence is 15 residues long. V dropped 0 bases and J dropped 7 bases, with 15 bases sitting between them. Germline V lookup: CDR1 DFQATT, CDR2 SNEGSKA (reference sequence).